These 7 T cell receptor beta chains were all obtained from the same sample, sequenced in a study of OX40 agonist ivuxolimab in advanced cancers. Sequencing was performed with immunoSEQ multiplex PCR; in TCRdb, only in-frame clones are kept and a portion is missing. Seen here are over 150,000 clones, roughly 94% observed once, and the top ten hold around 0.31%. This material consisted of CD4+ or CD8+ T cells sorted from blood, taken in a trial of the OX40 agonist ivuxolimab. These receptors were taken from an adult with an advanced solid tumor such as melanoma, head and neck, liver or kidney cancer.

The chain joins TRBV28 to TRBJ2-5; 9 bases map to TRBD2. The CDR3 sequence is 15 residues long. Trimming cost V 6 bases and J 0 bases; bases outside gene matches: 5. Per the germline V gene, CDR1 is MDHEN and CDR2 is SYDVKM. CDR3 nucleotide sequence: TGTGCCAGCAGCCCCGGACTAGCGTACCAAGAGACCCAGTACTTC. This gives the protein CASSPGLAYQETQYF. The full variable domain, completed using reference TRBV28 and TRBJ2-5, is DVKVTQSSRYLVKRTGEKVFLECVQDMDHENMFWYRQDPGLGLRLIYFSYDVKMKEKGDIPEGYSVSREKKERFSLILESASTNQTSMYLCASSPGLAYQETQYFGPGTRLLVL.

The genes are TRBV7-2 and TRBJ1-2, with TRBD1 as a possible D gene (5 bases). V shed 1 base and J shed 4 bases, with 10 bases lying between them. The CDR3 runs to 14 residues. CDR1 SGHTA and CDR2 FQGNSA come from the germline V gene. The CDR3 loop is CASSLVRDTYGYTF. In DNA form, the CDR3 reads TGTGCCAGCAGCTTAGTCAGGGATACCTATGGCTACACCTTC.

This chain connects TRBV6-5 to TRBJ1-1; no clear D. Trimming stripped 0 bases from V and 0 bases from J, with 5 bases between. This CDR3 comprises 14 residues. Looked up from germline, CDR1 is MNHEY and CDR2 is SVGAGI. CDR3 in amino acids: CASSYSALNTEAFF. CDR3 sequence (DNA): TGTGCCAGCAGTTACTCGGCCTTGAACACTGAAGCTTTCTTT.

V is TRBV29-1 and J is TRBJ2-3; D call uncertain. Germline V CDR1 and CDR2: SQVTM, ANQGSEA. V was trimmed by 4 bases and J by 0 bases, leaving 11 bases between them. CDR3 length: 14 residues. DNA of the CDR3: TGCAGCGTTGGTAAGGGCGGAAGCACAGATACGCAGTATTTT. Translation: CSVGKGGSTDTQYF.

The chain links TRBV5-1 to TRBJ2-1, with 7 bases fitting TRBD2. Germline-derived CDR1 and CDR2 are SGHRS and YFSETQ. V shed 4 bases, J shed 10 bases, and the junction held 11 bases outside the gene matches. The CDR3 length is 14 residues. The CDR3 DNA sequence: TGCGCCAGCAGCCTATTCTCCGGGACTACGGAGCAGTTCTTC. This gives the protein CASSLFSGTTEQFF.

This sequence joins TRBV29-1 and TRBJ1-1; possibly TRBD1 for D (6 bases). Trimming removed 8 bases from V and 5 bases from J, with 21 bases in between. Germline V gene lookup returns CDR1 SQVTM and CDR2 ANQGSEA. This CDR3 has 14 residues. The CDR3 DNA follows: TGCAGCTCAACAACGGGGGCGCTAGGAACTGAAGCTTTCTTT. As protein: CSSTTGALGTEAFF.

In this sample, this clone turned up once. The V gene is TRBV6-1, the J gene TRBJ1-2; D call uncertain. Per germline, CDR1 MNHNS and CDR2 SASEGT. CDR3 length: 13 amino acids. V lost 0 bases, J lost 3 bases, and 5 bases lay in between. CDR3 coding DNA: TGTGCCAGCAGTGAAGCCCGCGACTATGGCTACACCTTC. It is translated as CASSEARDYGYTF.